Listed below are T cell receptor beta chains from one sample, sequenced in a study of blood T cell repertoires in COVID-19. Profiling relied on immunoSEQ multiplex PCR, and the TCRdb table lists in-frame clones only, not all of them. Of roughly 120,000 clones in the sample, roughly 86% were seen once. Sequences were obtained from peripheral blood. The receptors were gathered from a middle-aged man with acute or convalescent COVID-19. Each CDR3 is given with its conserved first and last residue. Each record gives: CDR3 DNA, CDR3 protein, J gene, clone size, V gene, D gene. The D gene is left open where the match is weak. Clone size is not always given. Where it is, it says once, few, many or a class for expanded clones.

TGTGCCTGGAGAGGAGACAGGCAAAACGGGGAGCTGTTTTTT CAWRGDRQNGELFF TRBJ2-2 few TRBV30 NA
TGTGCCAGCAGTGAGGAGCGCGGCTACACCTTC CASSEERGYTF TRBJ1-2 NA TRBV6-1 NA
TGTGCCAGCAGCCGTACCCGGGACTCCTACAATGAGCAGTTCTTC CASSRTRDSYNEQFF TRBJ2-1 once TRBV6-5 NA
TGTGCCAGCAGCTTGACAGCTGGACCCTCTGGAAACACCATATATTTT CASSLTAGPSGNTIYF TRBJ1-3 NA TRBV7-6 NA
TGTGCCAGCAGCCCGGCAGGGGGGTCTTATGGCTACACCTTC CASSPAGGSYGYTF TRBJ1-2 once TRBV5-6 TRBD1
TGTGCCAGCAGCCCGGGGACAGGGTGGAAGGGGTACGAGCAGTACTTC CASSPGTGWKGYEQYF TRBJ2-7 once TRBV5-4 TRBD1
TGTGCCAGCAGCGCCGGACTAGCGGGCACCAATGAGCAGTTCTTC CASSAGLAGTNEQFF TRBJ2-1 NA TRBV5-4 TRBD2
TGTGCCAGCTCAGCCGGGACAGGGGTGAATGAGCAGTTCTTC CASSAGTGVNEQFF TRBJ2-1 few TRBV18 TRBD1
TGTGCCAGCAGCCAGACAGTTCTTGGCTACACCTTC CASSQTVLGYTF TRBJ1-2 NA TRBV7-9 NA
TGTGCCTCCACAGGGGTGGCTTCGGGAATTGGCTCTGGGGCCAACGTCCTGACTTTC CASTGVASGIGSGANVLTF TRBJ2-6 NA TRBV19 TRBD1
TGTGCCACCAGCAGAGAAACAGCTAACTATGGCTACACCTTC CATSRETANYGYTF TRBJ1-2 NA TRBV15 NA
TGTGCCAGCAGTCTCTACAGGGGGGGAACTGAAGCTTTCTTT CASSLYRGGTEAFF TRBJ1-1 NA TRBV6-5 TRBD1
TGTGCCAGCAGCTTAGGAGGGGGGAACACTGAAGCTTTCTTT CASSLGGGNTEAFF TRBJ1-1 NA TRBV11-3 NA
TGTGCCAGACAGGGGGCTGGGTTCTACGAGCAGTACTTC CARQGAGFYEQYF TRBJ2-7 NA TRBV30 TRBD1
TGCGCCAGCAGCTTGGCCGGGGTAGCGGCCTACAATGAGCAGTTCTTC CASSLAGVAAYNEQFF TRBJ2-1 NA TRBV5-1 NA